These T cell receptor beta chains were read from a single sample in a study of shared clonotypes between healthy human individuals. The repertoire was sequenced with immunoSEQ multiplex PCR; TCRdb's copy has only in-frame clones and lacks some. The data contain a few million clones, over 85% of them seen just once; the ten biggest clones take up approximately 1.7%. Sequencing input: naive CD8+ T cells from PBMCs. The receptors were gathered from a man between 18 and 35 years old in good health. Some clones in this sample may be carry-over from other donors' samples. CDR3s include the opening cysteine and the closing phenylalanine or tryptophan. D genes are given only for firm matches. Clone sizes are given selectively: once, few, many, or a class where the clone is expanded.

j_call	d_call	clone_size	v_call	cdr3_aa	cdr3_nt
TRBJ2-7	.	once	TRBV4-1	CASSQAQGGPYEQYF	TGCGCCAGCAGCCAAGCACAGGGTGGGCCCTACGAGCAGTACTTC
TRBJ1-5	.	.	TRBV6-5	CASSIRVGSNQPQHF	TGTGCCAGCAGTATCCGGGTAGGGAGCAATCAGCCCCAGCATTTT
TRBJ2-7	TRBD1	.	TRBV7-9	CASSGGRDRTYEQYF	TGTGCCAGCAGCGGAGGACGGGACAGAACCTACGAGCAGTACTTC
TRBJ2-5	.	.	TRBV6-5	CASSYSTGGTQYF	TGTGCCAGCAGTTACTCAACGGGCGGGACCCAGTACTTC
TRBJ2-2	.	.	TRBV14	CASSQVHGAWTGELFF	TGTGCCAGCAGCCAAGTTCATGGGGCTTGGACCGGGGAGCTGTTTTTT
TRBJ2-7	TRBD2	.	TRBV5-4	CASSLRREAGAREQYF	TGTGCCAGCAGCTTGCGACGAGAAGCGGGAGCACGGGAGCAGTACTTC
TRBJ2-2	.	.	TRBV9	CASSLRQANTGELFF	TGTGCCAGCAGCTTGCGACAGGCGAACACCGGGGAGCTGTTTTTT
TRBJ1-1	.	few	TRBV27	CASSPMVGGRDTEAFF	TGTGCCAGCAGTCCAATGGTTGGGGGGCGAGACACTGAAGCTTTCTTT
TRBJ2-7	.	.	TRBV27	CASKGRAEQYF	TGTGCCAGCAAAGGGCGGGCCGAGCAGTACTTC
TRBJ1-1	.	.	TRBV10-3	CAISDSSSLNTEAFF	TGTGCCATCAGCGACTCCTCGTCTCTGAACACTGAAGCTTTCTTT
TRBJ2-7	.	.	TRBV27	CASSLGRTYEQYF	TGTGCCAGCAGTTTAGGCCGAACCTACGAGCAGTACTTC
TRBJ2-3	.	.	TRBV9	CASSDTDTQYF	TGTGCCAGCAGCGATACAGATACGCAGTATTTT
TRBJ2-5	.	.	TRBV5-1	CASSLGSSGGGETQYF	TGCGCCAGCAGCTTGGGTTCGAGTGGGGGCGGAGAGACCCAGTACTTC
TRBJ2-7	.	.	TRBV5-6	CASSLGGRDYEQYF	TGTGCCAGCAGCTTGGGGGGTAGGGATTACGAGCAGTACTTC
TRBJ2-7	.	once	TRBV6-6	CASSYSIEEQAYEQYF	TGTGCCAGCAGTTACTCGATCGAGGAACAAGCCTACGAGCAGTACTTC
TRBJ2-1	TRBD1	.	TRBV29-1	CSAGQGSYNEQFF	TGCAGCGCCGGACAGGGATCCTACAATGAGCAGTTCTTC
TRBJ2-3	TRBD2	once	TRBV28	CASSLPVEREDTDTQYF	TGTGCCAGCAGTTTACCCGTGGAGCGGGAAGACACAGATACGCAGTATTTT
TRBJ1-1	.	.	TRBV29-1	CSVEGGGNTEAFF	TGCAGCGTTGAAGGGGGTGGAAACACTGAAGCTTTCTTT
TRBJ2-1	.	.	TRBV7-9	CASSPIAGQGLDEQFF	TGTGCCAGCAGCCCGATAGCGGGACAGGGTCTGGATGAGCAGTTCTTC
TRBJ2-1	.	once	TRBV11-2	CASSVYGGLQYNEQFF	TGTGCCAGCAGCGTCTATGGTGGGCTACAATACAATGAGCAGTTCTTC
TRBJ2-4	TRBD2	.	TRBV4-3	CASSQELGPSGKAKNIQYF	TGCGCCAGCAGCCAGGAGCTGGGCCCTAGCGGGAAGGCCAAAAACATTCAGTACTTC
TRBJ2-3	.	.	TRBV28	CASSLSALTDTQYF	TGTGCCAGCAGTTTATCTGCCCTGACCGATACGCAGTATTTT
TRBJ1-2	.	.	TRBV11-2	CASSRGGDLGYTF	TGTGCCAGCAGCCGGGGCGGGGACCTTGGCTACACCTTC
TRBJ2-1	.	.	TRBV5-4	CASSWGREQFF	TGTGCCAGCAGCTGGGGACGGGAGCAGTTCTTC
TRBJ2-3	TRBD2	.	TRBV7-8	CASSLPGLIADTQYF	TGTGCCAGCAGCTTACCGGGACTAATCGCAGATACGCAGTATTTT
TRBJ2-1	.	.	TRBV6-1	CASSEALEGGFYEQFF	TGTGCCAGCAGTGAAGCGTTGGAGGGCGGATTCTATGAGCAGTTCTTC
TRBJ2-3	.	.	TRBV7-8	CASSPGGAGVARTDTQYF	TGTGCCAGCAGCCCGGGCGGGGCAGGGGTAGCTAGGACAGATACGCAGTATTTT
TRBJ2-7	.	.	TRBV9	CASSAGGSGEQYF	TGTGCCAGCAGCGCTGGCGGGTCGGGCGAGCAGTACTTC
TRBJ2-7	.	.	TRBV5-1	CASSPSEAAAPYEQYF	TGCGCCAGCAGCCCCTCAGAGGCGGCTGCCCCCTACGAGCAGTACTTC
TRBJ2-1	.	.	TRBV28	CASTTKAWGHNEQFF	TGTGCCAGCACCACGAAGGCGTGGGGGCACAATGAGCAGTTCTTC
TRBJ2-6	TRBD1	.	TRBV28	CASSLFTGTGGSGANVLTF	TGTGCCAGCAGTTTATTCACCGGGACAGGGGGTTCTGGGGCCAACGTCCTGACTTTC
TRBJ1-4	.	.	TRBV7-9	CASSLGGANEKLFF	TGTGCCAGCAGCTTAGGGGGGGCGAATGAAAAACTGTTTTTT
TRBJ2-1	.	.	TRBV5-6	CASSFKGDNEQFF	TGTGCCAGCAGCTTCAAGGGGGACAATGAGCAGTTCTTC
TRBJ2-7	.	.	TRBV29-1	CSVEKGKPYEQYF	TGCAGCGTTGAGAAAGGGAAACCCTACGAGCAGTACTTC
TRBJ2-7	.	.	TRBV4-2	CASSQGEGYPYEQYF	TGTGCCAGCAGCCAAGGGGAAGGGTACCCCTACGAGCAGTACTTC
TRBJ1-1	.	.	TRBV5-1	CASSLGDRENTEAFF	TGCGCCAGCAGCCTAGGCGACAGAGAGAACACTGAAGCTTTCTTT